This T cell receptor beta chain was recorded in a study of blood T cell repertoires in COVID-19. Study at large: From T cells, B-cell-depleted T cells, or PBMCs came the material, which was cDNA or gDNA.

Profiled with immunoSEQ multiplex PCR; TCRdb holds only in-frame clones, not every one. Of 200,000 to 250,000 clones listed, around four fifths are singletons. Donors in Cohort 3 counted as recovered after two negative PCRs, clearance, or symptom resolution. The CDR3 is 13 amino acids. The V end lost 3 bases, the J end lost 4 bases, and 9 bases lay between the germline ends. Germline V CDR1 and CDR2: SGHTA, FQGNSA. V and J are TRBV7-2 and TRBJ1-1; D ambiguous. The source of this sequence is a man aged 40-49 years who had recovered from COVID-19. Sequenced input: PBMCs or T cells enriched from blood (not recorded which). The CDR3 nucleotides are TGTGCCAGCAGCTTCACAGAGACCACTGAAGCTTTCTTT. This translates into CASSFTETTEAFF.